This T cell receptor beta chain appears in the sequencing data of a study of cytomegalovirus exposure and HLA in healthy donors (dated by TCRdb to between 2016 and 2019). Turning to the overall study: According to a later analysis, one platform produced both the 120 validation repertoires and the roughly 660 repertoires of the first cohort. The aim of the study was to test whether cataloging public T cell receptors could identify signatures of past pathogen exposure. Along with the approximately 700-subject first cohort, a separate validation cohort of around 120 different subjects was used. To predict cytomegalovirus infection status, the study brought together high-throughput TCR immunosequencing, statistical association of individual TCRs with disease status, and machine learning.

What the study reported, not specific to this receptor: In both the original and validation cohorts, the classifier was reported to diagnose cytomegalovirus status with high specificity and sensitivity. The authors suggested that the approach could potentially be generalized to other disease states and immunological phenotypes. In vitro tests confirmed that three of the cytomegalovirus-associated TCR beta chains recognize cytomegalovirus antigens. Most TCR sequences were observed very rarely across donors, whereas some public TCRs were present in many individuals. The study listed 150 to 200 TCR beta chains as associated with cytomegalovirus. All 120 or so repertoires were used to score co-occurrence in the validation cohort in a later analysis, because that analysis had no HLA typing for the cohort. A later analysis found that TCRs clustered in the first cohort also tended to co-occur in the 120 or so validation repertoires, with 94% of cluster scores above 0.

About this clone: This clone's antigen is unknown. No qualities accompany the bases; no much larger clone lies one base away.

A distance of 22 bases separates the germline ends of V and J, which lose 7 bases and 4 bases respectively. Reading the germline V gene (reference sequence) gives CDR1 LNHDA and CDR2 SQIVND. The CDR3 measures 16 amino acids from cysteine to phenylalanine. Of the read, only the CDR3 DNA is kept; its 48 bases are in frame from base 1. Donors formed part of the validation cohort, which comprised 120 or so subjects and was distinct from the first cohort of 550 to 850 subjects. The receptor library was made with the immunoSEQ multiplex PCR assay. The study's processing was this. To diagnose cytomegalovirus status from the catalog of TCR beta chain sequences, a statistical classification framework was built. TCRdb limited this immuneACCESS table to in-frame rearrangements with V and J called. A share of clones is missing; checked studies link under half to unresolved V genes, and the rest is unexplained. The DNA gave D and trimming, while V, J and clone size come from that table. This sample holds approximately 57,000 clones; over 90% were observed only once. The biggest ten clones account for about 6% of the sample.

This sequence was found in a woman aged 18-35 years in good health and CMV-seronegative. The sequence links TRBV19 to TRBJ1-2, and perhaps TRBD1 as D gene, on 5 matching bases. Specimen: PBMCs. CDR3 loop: CASTSGQGQALYGYTF. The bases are TGTGCCAGTACCTCCGGGCAGGGTCAAGCCCTCTATGGCTACACCTTC.